A selection of T cell receptor beta chains follows, all from one sample in a study of OX40 agonist ivuxolimab in advanced cancers. The protocol was immunoSEQ multiplex PCR, while the TCRdb copy is restricted to in-frame clones and leaves out a portion. Of tens of thousands of clones listed, 81% are singletons. This material consisted of CD4+ or CD8+ T cells sorted from blood, taken in a trial of the OX40 agonist ivuxolimab. These receptors came from an adult with an advanced solid tumor such as melanoma, head and neck, liver or kidney cancer. The CDR3 runs from the conserved cysteine through the conserved F or W. The order of the fields is V gene, J gene, CDR3 protein.

TRBV7-8,TRBJ2-1,CASSLGRISYNEQFF
TRBV10-3,NA,CAIGPELYEQYF
TRBV7-9,TRBJ1-2,CASSLLGRGENYGYTF
TRBV14,TRBJ2-7,CASSWTGGNSYEQYF
TRBV4-2,TRBJ2-7,CASSQGPGDRGEQYF
TRBV10-3,TRBJ2-2,CAISESPGLAGGPHGELFF
TRBV4-1,TRBJ1-2,CASSQGRIGVNYGYTF
TRBV6-5,TRBJ2-7,CATQDSRGYEQYF
TRBV7-2,TRBJ1-5,CASSPDRGGQPQHF
TRBV18,TRBJ2-3,CASSPAQRGSLDTQYF
TRBV7-2,TRBJ2-1,CASRGTTEYNEQFF
TRBV14,TRBJ2-7,CASSQRRGGEQYF
TRBV7-6,TRBJ2-2,CASSREPTGTGGTGELFF
TRBV9,TRBJ1-1,CASSANRNPTEAFF
TRBV18,TRBJ2-7,CASSQGEGDYEQYF
TRBV7-9,TRBJ2-5,CASASGWETQYF
TRBV10-3,TRBJ1-1,CANKGTVNTEAFF
TRBV10-2,TRBJ1-6,CASSETGSGSPLHF
TRBV5-1,TRBJ1-4,CASSLSLVGEKLFF
TRBV6-5,TRBJ1-3,CASRKGQGSGNTIYF
TRBV6-5,NA,CASSYSVASTVYEQYF
TRBV7-6,TRBJ1-1,CASSRKQRMNTEAFF
TRBV19,TRBJ2-1,CASSTLLGTSGRAMVNEQFF
TRBV28,TRBJ1-4,CASSFPMGGFNEKLFF
TRBV7-7,TRBJ2-1,CASSLGGGGYNEQFF
TRBV28,TRBJ2-1,CASSGRGSSYNEQFF
TRBV6-5,TRBJ1-2,CAISPSGANGYTF
TRBV7-6,TRBJ2-3,CASSLERSAQYF
TRBV10-3,TRBJ2-1,CAISSGRGSYNEQFF
TRBV5-1,NA,CASSLGQTARPSYEQYF
TRBV18,TRBJ2-3,CASSPLQETTTDTQYF
TRBV25-1,TRBJ2-7,CASSELGSYEQYF